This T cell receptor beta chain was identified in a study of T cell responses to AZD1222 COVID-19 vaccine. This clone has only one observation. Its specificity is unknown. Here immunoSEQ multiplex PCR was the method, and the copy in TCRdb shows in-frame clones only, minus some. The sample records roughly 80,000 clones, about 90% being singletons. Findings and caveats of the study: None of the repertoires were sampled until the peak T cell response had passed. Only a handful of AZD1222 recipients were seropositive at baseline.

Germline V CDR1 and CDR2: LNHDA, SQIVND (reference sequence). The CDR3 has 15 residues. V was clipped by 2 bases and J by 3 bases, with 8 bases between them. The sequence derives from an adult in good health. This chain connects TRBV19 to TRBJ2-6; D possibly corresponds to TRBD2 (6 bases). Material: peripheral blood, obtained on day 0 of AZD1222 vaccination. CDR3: CASSIWRGGANVLTF. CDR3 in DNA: TGTGCCAGTAGTATATGGAGGGGTGGGGCCAACGTCCTGACTTTC.